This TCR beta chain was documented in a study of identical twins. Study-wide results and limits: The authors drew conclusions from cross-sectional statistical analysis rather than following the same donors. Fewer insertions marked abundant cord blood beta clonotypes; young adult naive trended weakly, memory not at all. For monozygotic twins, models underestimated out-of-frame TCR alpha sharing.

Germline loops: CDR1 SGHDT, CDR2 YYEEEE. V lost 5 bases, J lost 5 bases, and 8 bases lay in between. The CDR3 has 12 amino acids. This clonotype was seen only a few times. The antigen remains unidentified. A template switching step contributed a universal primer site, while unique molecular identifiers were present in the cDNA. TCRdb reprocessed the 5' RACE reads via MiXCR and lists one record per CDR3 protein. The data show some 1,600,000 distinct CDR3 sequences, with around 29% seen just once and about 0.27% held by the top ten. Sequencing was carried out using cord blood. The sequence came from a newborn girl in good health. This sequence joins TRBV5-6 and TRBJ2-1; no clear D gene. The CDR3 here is CASREMNNEQFF. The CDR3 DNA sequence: TGTGCCAGCAGGGAGATGAACAATGAGCAGTTCTTC.